The clone carrying this T cell receptor (beta chain) is judged medium-sized (0.01 to 0.1%). The data are from a study of T-cell reconstitution after alpha-beta-depleted transplantation in children. The authors prepared the TCRbeta library with unique molecular identifiers. TCRdb ran MiXCR on the PCR reads and lists one entry per CDR3 protein. This table has several thousand distinct CDR3 sequences, about 14% appearing once. The CDR3 contains 14 residues. CDR1 is SGHDT, CDR2 YYEEEE, per germline. Trimming stripped 0 bases from V and 2 bases from J, with 6 bases between. This chain connects TRBV5-6 to TRBJ2-1; D gene uncertain. This specimen consisted of PBMCs, obtained before TCRalphabeta/CD19-depleted stem cell transplant. The sequence was collected from a boy under 18 with acute lymphoblastic leukemia, due to receive a stem cell transplant. DNA for the CDR3: TGTGCCAGCAGCTTGGGCAGCACCTACAATGAGCAGTTCTTC. As protein: CASSLGSTYNEQFF.